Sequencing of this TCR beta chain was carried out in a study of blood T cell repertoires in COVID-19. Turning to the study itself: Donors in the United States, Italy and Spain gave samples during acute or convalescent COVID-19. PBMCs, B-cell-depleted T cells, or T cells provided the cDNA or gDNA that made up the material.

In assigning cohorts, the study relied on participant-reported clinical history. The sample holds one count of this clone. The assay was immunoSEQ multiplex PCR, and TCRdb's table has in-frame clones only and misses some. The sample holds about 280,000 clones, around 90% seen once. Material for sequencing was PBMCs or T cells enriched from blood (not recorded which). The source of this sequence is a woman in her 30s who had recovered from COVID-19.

CDR3 DNA: TGTGCCAGCAGTGAAGCCCACAGCTTTCGACTAACCTCAAGCTCCTACGAGCAGTACTTC. It specifies CASSEAHSFRLTSSSYEQYF. The chain links TRBV6-1 to TRBJ2-7, with a tentative D call TRBD2 (5 bases). The CDR3 sequence is 20 residues long. CDR1 and CDR2 from the germline V gene are MNHNS and SASEGT. Trimming took off 0 bases at V and 0 bases at J, with 24 bases between the two ends.